These 15 T cell receptor beta chains came from one sample sequenced in a study of blood T cell repertoires in COVID-19. Assay: immunoSEQ multiplex PCR; the TCRdb copy retains only in-frame clones and omits some. The sample lists some 330,000 clones, around nine tenths seen once, with over 4.5% in the top ten. Material: PBMCs or T cells enriched from blood (not recorded which). The receptors were gathered from a man aged 25 to 40 who had recovered from COVID-19.

V gene TRBV3-1 (or the pseudogene TRBV3-2) combines with J gene TRBJ1-2; no clear D. The germline gives CDR1 LGHDT, CDR2 YNNKEL (reference sequence). Trimming removed 2 bases at V and 6 bases at J, with 16 bases between. CDR3 size: 15 residues. CDR3 in DNA: TGTGCCAGCAGCCAATCTTTATGGGGAGTCGATGGCTACACCTTC. Translating it yields CASSQSLWGVDGYTF.

This chain uses TRBV3-1 (or the pseudogene TRBV3-2) with TRBJ1-6, with D unclear. CDR1 is LGHDT, CDR2 YNNKEL, per germline (reference sequence). CDR3 length equals 13 residues. The V end lost 7 bases, the J end lost 12 bases, and 16 bases lay between the germline ends. Here the CDR3 reads CASTGGWFRPLHF. The DNA for the CDR3 is TGTGCCAGCACCGGAGGCTGGTTCCGACCCCTCCACTTT.

In this sample, this clone turned up once. This chain connects TRBV30 to TRBJ1-6, with TRBD1 matching over 8 bases. The V and J ends lost 0 bases and 6 bases, in that order; junction bases with no gene match: 7. The V gene's germline CDR1 is GTSNPN and CDR2 SVGIG (reference sequence). The CDR3 consists of 16 residues. CDR3 in DNA: TGTGCCTGGAGTGTAATAGGGACAGGTCCTAATTCACCCCTCCACTTT. Residues: CAWSVIGTGPNSPLHF. Full variable domain (remainder filled in from reference TRBV30 and TRBJ1-6): SQTIHQWPATLVQPVGSPLSLECTVEGTSNPNLYWYRQAAGRGLQLLFYSVGIGQISSEVPQNLSASRPQDRQFILSSKKLLLSDSGFYLCAWSVIGTGPNSPLHFGNGTRLTVT.

The CDR3 is CASSVASDGADTQYF. CDR3 DNA sequence: TGTGCCAGCAGTGTGGCTAGCGACGGGGCAGATACGCAGTATTTT. The rearrangement uses TRBV6-4 and TRBJ2-3, with D possibly TRBD2 on 6 matching bases. CDR1 is MRHNA, CDR2 SNTAGT, per germline. The V and J ends lost 4 bases and 4 bases respectively, with 15 bases between them. This CDR3 spans 15 amino acids.

Note on this clone: This specimen includes other DNA sequences encoding the same CDR3. The chain joins TRBV15 to TRBJ1-2; 8 bases are shared with TRBD1. This CDR3 region has 12 residues. The junction had 0 bases not matched to a gene; V was cut back by 3 bases and J by 6 bases. Germline lookup yields CDR1 LNHNV and CDR2 YYDKDF (reference sequence). Here the CDR3 reads CATSRDRDGYTF. Written as DNA, the CDR3 is TGTGCCACCAGCAGGGACAGGGATGGCTACACCTTC. The whole variable domain, filled in from reference TRBV15 and TRBJ1-2, reads DAMVIQNPRYQVTQFGKPVTLSCSQTLNHNVMYWYQQKSSQAPKLLFHYYDKDFNNEADTPDNFQSRRPNTSFCFLDIRSPGLGDTAMYLCATSRDRDGYTFGSGTRLTVV.

The chain employs TRBV28 and TRBJ1-2, with D tentatively TRBD1 (5 bases). V gave up 4 bases and J gave up 4 bases, with 19 bases separating them. The CDR3 is 16 amino acids. Looked up from germline, CDR1 is MDHEN and CDR2 is SYDVKM. The CDR3 DNA is TGTGCCAGCAGTTCCCCCGGGACCCGGAGGGGCTATGGCTACACCTTC. Amino acid sequence: CASSSPGTRRGYGYTF.

This clone was seen only once. The chain couples TRBV5-4 to TRBJ2-7; D remains unclear. Germline V gene sequence: CDR1 SGHNT, CDR2 YYREEE (reference sequence). The CDR3 is 14 residues long. V lost 2 bases, J lost 5 bases, and 14 bases lay in between. CDR3 sequence (DNA): TGTGCCAGCAGCTTCGGCTACCCTGGGCACGAGCAGTACTTC. Its translation is CASSFGYPGHEQYF. The complete variable domain, with remaining parts taken from reference TRBV5-4 and TRBJ2-7, reads ETGVTQSPTHLIKTRGQQVTLRCSSQSGHNTVSWYQQALGQGPQFIFQYYREEENGRGNFPPRFSGLQFPNYSSELNVNALELDDSALYLCASSFGYPGHEQYFGPGTRLTVT.

This clone appeared a single time. V usage is TRBV13 and J usage is TRBJ2-2, with 8 bases identical to TRBD2. CDR3 length: 16 amino acids. V lost 1 base, J lost 1 base, and 2 bases stayed unmatched. CDR1 is PRHDT and CDR2 is FYEKMQ in the germline V gene (reference sequence). The DNA of the CDR3 is TGTGCCAGCAGCTTAGAACTAGCGGTGAACACCGGGGAGCTGTTTTTT. Encoded protein: CASSLELAVNTGELFF.

The V and J genes are TRBV7-3 and TRBJ2-1, with 8 bases identical to TRBD2. The CDR3 extends over 17 amino acids. Per germline, CDR1 SGHTA and CDR2 FQGTGA. V was clipped by 1 base and J by 2 bases; unmatched bases: 7. DNA of the CDR3: TGTGCCAGCAGCTTAAGTGCTCGGGGGGGCGCCTACAATGAGCAGTTCTTC. Amino acid sequence: CASSLSARGGAYNEQFF.

V gene TRBV4-1 combines with J gene TRBJ1-4; perhaps TRBD1 as D (5 bases). CDR1 and CDR2 (germline): MGHRA, YSYEKL. Trimming removed 0 bases from V and 4 bases from J, with 15 bases in between. The CDR3 length is 17 residues. CDR3 in DNA: TGCGCCAGCAGCCAAGATCGGTCACGGGGGATTAATGAAAAACTGTTTTTT. It encodes CASSQDRSRGINEKLFF.

This rearrangement joins TRBV12-3 or TRBV12-4 to TRBJ1-3; tentative D call: TRBD1 (5 bases). Trimming shortened V by 5 bases and J by 2 bases, and 7 bases separated the two germline ends. The CDR3 runs to 13 residues. This CDR3 is CASSPGTGNTIYF. The CDR3 DNA reads as TGTGCCAGCAGTCCAGGGACTGGAAACACCATATATTTT.

This chain uses TRBV7-9 with TRBJ2-3; TRBD1 matches 11 bases. Germline V gives CDR1 SEHNR, CDR2 FQNEAQ (reference sequence). With 10 bases clipped from V and 7 bases from J, the junction kept 13 bases outside the gene matches. This CDR3 is 15 amino acids long. The CDR3 nucleotides are TGTGCCACCTCACAGGCAGGGACAGGGGGGTATACGCAGTATTTT. This gives the protein CATSQAGTGGYTQYF.

V and J are TRBV5-1 and TRBJ2-3, with D possibly matching TRBD1 (5 bases). CDR1 and CDR2 (germline): SGHRS, YFSETQ. V was pared by 0 bases and J by 2 bases, with 10 bases between. CDR3 size: 15 residues. For the CDR3, the DNA is TGCGCCAGCAGCTTGGGCGCAGGGAACACAGATACGCAGTATTTT. Translation gives CASSLGAGNTDTQYF. The full variable domain, with the rest looked up from reference TRBV5-1 and TRBJ2-3, is KAGVTQTPRYLIKTRGQQVTLSCSPISGHRSVSWYQQTPGQGLQFLFEYFSETQRNKGNFPGRFSGRQFSNSRSEMNVSTLELGDSALYLCASSLGAGNTDTQYFGPGTRLTVL.

The J gene is TRBJ2-7, the V gene TRBV28, with 13 bases identical to TRBD2. Germline V gene lookup returns CDR1 MDHEN and CDR2 SYDVKM. Trimming at V came to 5 bases and at J to 4 bases, leaving 2 bases not matched to a gene. The CDR3 is 14 amino acids. In DNA form, the CDR3 reads TGTGCCAGCAGTCCGGGACTAGCGGGGTACGAGCAGTACTTC. Its protein is CASSPGLAGYEQYF.

The rearrangement joins TRBV2 to TRBJ2-5, with 14 positions matching TRBD2. The CDR3 consists of 17 residues. Unmatched junction bases numbered 13, after V lost 11 bases and J lost 2 bases. CDR1 and CDR2 (germline): SNHLY, FYNNEI. The CDR3 DNA follows: TGTGCCTGCACCAACGGACTAGCGGGGGGTTTTCAAGAGACCCAGTACTTC. It translates to CACTNGLAGGFQETQYF.